The 7 T cell receptor beta chains given below trace back to one sample, sequenced in a study of CD8+CD57+ T cells in acquired aplastic anemia. Patients chosen for sequencing had CD8+CD57+ cells that had expanded, as shown by flow cytometry. Investigators profiled TCR beta VDJ and CDR3 from genomic DNA template. From the reads, TCRdb called clonotypes with MiXCR, one entry per CDR3 protein. The sample includes some 120,000 distinct CDR3 sequences, almost 40% seen only once; the top ten take approximately 2.6%. Sequencing was performed on sorted CD4+, CD8+, or CD8+CD57+ T cells (not recorded which) from PBMCs. The source of these receptors is a human donor with aplastic anemia.

In its sample, this clonotype was seen many times. The rearrangement uses TRBV20-1 and TRBJ2-3, with D perhaps matching TRBD2 (5 bases). Trimming removed 3 bases at V and 0 bases at J, with 7 bases between. The germline V gene has CDR1 DFQATT and CDR2 SNEGSKA (reference sequence). This CDR3 has 13 residues. The chain's CDR3 is CSARRTSTDTQYF. The CDR3 nucleotides read TGCAGTGCTAGGCGGACTAGCACAGATACGCAGTATTTT.

The chain recombines TRBV29-1 with TRBJ1-2, with TRBD1 matching over 7 bases. The length of the CDR3 is 14 residues. Germline-derived CDR1 and CDR2 are SQVTM and ANQGSEA. CDR3 in DNA: TGCACCATTCGGGACAGCGATAACAACTATGGCTACACCTTC. Its protein is CTIRDSDNNYGYTF.

The genes are TRBV4-1 and TRBJ2-2, with 9 positions matching TRBD1. Germline assignment: CDR1 MGHRA and CDR2 YSYEKL. After removal of 2 bases from V and 5 bases from J, the junction contained 6 bases not matched to a gene. The CDR3 extends over 16 amino acids. As DNA, the CDR3 is TGCGCCAGCAGCCAAACGCCGGACAGGGGTACCGGGGAGCTGTTTTTT. This gives the protein CASSQTPDRGTGELFF.

At least ten counts were recorded for this clonotype. The rearrangement links TRBV5-8 to TRBJ2-3; TRBD1 matches at 7 bases. The CDR3 is 14 amino acids. The germline CDR1 and CDR2 sequences are SGHTS and YDEGEE. V lost 2 bases, J lost 5 bases, and 5 bases stayed unmatched. The CDR3: CASSFPGTVDTQYF. The CDR3 coding sequence is TGTGCCAGCAGCTTTCCCGGGACAGTAGATACGCAGTATTTT.

This clonotype was detected a few times. The genes are TRBV5-6 and TRBJ1-6; TRBD1 aligns across 9 bases. The length of the CDR3 is 15 residues. Germline CDR1 SGHDT, CDR2 YYEEEE. V shed 2 bases, J shed 7 bases, and the junction held 4 bases outside the gene matches. The CDR3 loop is CASSFSGQGNSPLHF. In nucleotides, the CDR3 is TGTGCCAGCAGCTTCTCGGGACAGGGAAATTCACCCCTCCACTTT. The full variable domain, rest sourced from reference TRBV5-6 and TRBJ1-6, is DAGVTQSPTHLIKTRGQQVTLRCSPKSGHDTVSWYQQALGQGPQFIFQYYEEEERQRGNFPDRFSGHQFPNYSSELNVNALLLGDSALYLCASSFSGQGNSPLHFGNGTRLTVT.

Notes on this clonotype: At one end the junction does not follow the germline gene, possibly because of a read error. This chain connects TRBV11-2 to TRBJ2-3; 8 nucleotides agree with TRBD2. This CDR3 comprises 15 residues. CDR1 SGHAT and CDR2 FQNNGV come from the germline V gene. CDR3 sequence reads: CASSRPGGATDTQCF. The CDR3 coding sequence is TGTGCCAGCAGCCGCCCCGGGGGGGCCACAGATACGCAGTGTTTT.

Only a few counts were recorded for this clonotype. The junction departs from germline at one end; a sequencing error may be responsible. The chain is built from TRBV4-3 and TRBJ2-5, with a tentative D call TRBD2 (6 bases). Germline V gene lookup returns CDR1 LGHNA and CDR2 YSLEER. This CDR3 spans 15 amino acids. CDR3 loop: CANSQEVERAETQYF. The CDR3 DNA reads as TGCGCCAACAGCCAAGAAGTAGAGCGGGCAGAGACCCAGTACTTC.